The clone carrying this TCR beta chain was counted ten times or more. Its antigen is unknown. Each ophthalmopathy patient scored at least 3 on the Clinical Activity Score and at least 4 on NOSPECS grade, with duration under 3 months. The V gene's germline CDR1 is MDHEN and CDR2 SYDVKM. CDR3 length: 16 amino acids. Trimming took 9 bases from V and 1 from J; bases not matched to a gene: 7. RNA transcripts yielded amplified TCR beta CDR3 regions. TCR CDR3 underwent first-round RT-PCR with the HTBI primer set. TCRdb re-derived calls from the multiplex PCR reads in MiXCR, one entry per CDR3 protein. Of about 640,000 distinct CDR3 sequences listed, less than 25% were seen once; the top ten hold about 35%. This sample is drawn from a study of T cells in Graves' hyperthyroidism and ophthalmopathy. Study observations and caveats: Using 13 V-J features, a model discriminated ophthalmopathy from stable hyperthyroidism. Ophthalmopathy was predicted by the model a median of roughly 6.6 months ahead of onset.

The TCR originated in a man under 40 with Graves' ophthalmopathy. The chain links TRBV28 to TRBJ2-3; 13 bases align to TRBD2. Source material: blood. The CDR3 region has the DNA TGTGCCAGTAGCCTCGGACTAGCGGGAGGCACAGATACGCAGTATTTT. This codes for CASSLGLAGGTDTQYF.